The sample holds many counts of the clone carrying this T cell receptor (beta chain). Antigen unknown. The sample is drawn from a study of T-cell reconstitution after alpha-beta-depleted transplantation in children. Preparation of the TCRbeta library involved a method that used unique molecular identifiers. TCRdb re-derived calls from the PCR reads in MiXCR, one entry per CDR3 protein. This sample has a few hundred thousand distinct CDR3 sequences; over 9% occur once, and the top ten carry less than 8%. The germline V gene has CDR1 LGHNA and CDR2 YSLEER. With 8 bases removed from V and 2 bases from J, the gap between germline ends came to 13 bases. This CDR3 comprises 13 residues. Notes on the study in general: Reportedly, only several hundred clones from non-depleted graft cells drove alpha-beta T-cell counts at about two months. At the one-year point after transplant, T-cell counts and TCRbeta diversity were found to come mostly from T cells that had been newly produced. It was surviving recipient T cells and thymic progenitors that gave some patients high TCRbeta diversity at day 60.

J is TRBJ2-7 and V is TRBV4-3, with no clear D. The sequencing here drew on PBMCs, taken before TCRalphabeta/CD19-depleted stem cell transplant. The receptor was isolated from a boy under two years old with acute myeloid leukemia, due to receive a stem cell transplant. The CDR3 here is CASQERHPYEQYF. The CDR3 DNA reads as TGCGCCAGCCAAGAGCGACATCCCTACGAGCAGTACTTC.